This TCR beta chain was sequenced for a study of blood T cell repertoires in COVID-19. Overall study: The origin of the acute and convalescent COVID-19 samples was the United States, Italy and Spain. PBMCs, B-cell-depleted T cells, or T cells were the source of the cDNA or gDNA that made up the material.

The CDR3 runs 15 residues. With V trimmed by 5 bases and J by 7 bases, 7 bases remained unmatched. Germline V CDR1 and CDR2: LNHNV, YYDKDF (reference sequence). This clone was found once. Source study methods: Estimation of nucleated cell counts was performed using reference gene primer amplification. The table came from immunoSEQ multiplex PCR; TCRdb's copy has only in-frame clones and leaves some out. That table is the source of V, J and clone size, and D and trimming were worked out from the DNA. The sample holds about 27,000 clones, about four fifths seen once. This clonotype was sampled from a man aged 70-80 years with acute or convalescent COVID-19. Sequencing used peripheral blood. V is TRBV15 and J is TRBJ1-6; TRBD1 agrees at 8 bases. The CDR3 nucleotides read TGTGCCACCAGCCTAGGGACAGGCGGAAATTCACCCCTCCACTTT. Translation gives CATSLGTGGNSPLHF.